Listed below are T cell receptor beta chains from one sample, sequenced in a study of blood T cell repertoires in COVID-19. Some clones are missing from TCRdb's copy, which holds only in-frame ones; the method was immunoSEQ multiplex PCR. The sample holds 150,000 or so clones, 82% seen once. The specimen was PBMCs or T cells enriched from blood (not recorded which). These receptors all come from a man aged 50 to 60 who had recovered from COVID-19. CDR3s include the opening cysteine and the closing phenylalanine or tryptophan. A D gene is named only where the DNA matches it firmly. For some rows the clone size is stated as once, few or many, or as a class when expanded; others skip it.

abundance	d_gene	v_gene	j_gene	CDR3aa	CDR3nt
few	.	TRBV5-1	TRBJ1-4	CASSSALGQDEKLFF	TGCGCCAGCAGTAGCGCGTTGGGTCAGGATGAAAAACTGTTTTTT
.	TRBD2	TRBV7-2	TRBJ2-4	CASSLGLAGSDIQYF	TGTGCCAGCAGCTTAGGACTAGCGGGATCGGACATTCAGTACTTC
.	.	TRBV4-1	TRBJ1-5	CASSQDGGVGQPQHF	TGCGCCAGCAGCCAAGATGGCGGCGTTGGTCAGCCCCAGCATTTT
.	.	TRBV2	TRBJ2-7	CASSVGYEQYF	TGTGCCAGCAGTGTCGGCTACGAGCAGTACTTC
.	TRBD2	TRBV28	TRBJ2-7	CASRLSSGSYEQYF	TGTGCCAGCAGACTAAGTAGCGGGAGCTACGAGCAGTACTTC
.	.	TRBV6-2/TRBV6-3	TRBJ2-3	CASSYLFGRTDTQYF	TGTGCCAGCAGTTACTTGTTTGGGAGGACAGATACGCAGTATTTT
.	TRBD1	TRBV29-1	TRBJ2-5	CSFSGTGLETQYF	TGCAGCTTTTCCGGGACAGGGCTAGAGACCCAGTACTTC
.	.	TRBV24-1	TRBJ1-5	CATSAQGNSQPQHF	TGTGCCACCAGTGCCCAGGGAAACAGTCAGCCCCAGCATTTT
.	.	TRBV5-1	TRBJ2-7	CASSLPGYEQYF	TGCGCCAGCAGCTTGCCGGGGTACGAGCAGTACTTC
.	.	TRBV28	TRBJ1-2	CASSLSGLIYGYTF	TGTGCCAGCAGTTTATCGGGACTTATCTATGGCTACACCTTC
once	TRBD1	TRBV5-1	TRBJ1-4	CASSLEDRGWGEKLFF	TGCGCCAGCAGCTTGGAAGACAGGGGATGGGGCGAAAAACTGTTTTTT
.	.	TRBV6-5	TRBJ2-1	CASRDHQGSNNEQFF	TGTGCCAGCAGAGACCATCAGGGGTCAAACAATGAGCAGTTCTTC
once	TRBD1	TRBV24-1	TRBJ2-7	CATSAKTGGEQYF	TGTGCCACCAGTGCCAAGACAGGGGGAGAGCAGTACTTC
.	TRBD1	TRBV6-5	TRBJ1-4	CASRGQGGTNEKLFF	TGTGCCAGCCGGGGACAGGGCGGTACTAATGAAAAACTGTTTTTT
.	.	TRBV3-1/TRBV3-2	TRBJ2-5	CASSQRGQETQYF	TGTGCCAGCAGCCAAAGAGGGCAAGAGACCCAGTACTTC
.	.	TRBV7-9	TRBJ2-1	CASSFLTRDEQFF	TGTGCCAGCAGCTTTTTAACTAGGGATGAGCAGTTCTTC
.	TRBD2	TRBV10-2	TRBJ2-3	CASSESASGGTDTQYF	TGCGCCAGCAGTGAGTCGGCTAGCGGGGGAACAGATACGCAGTATTTT
.	.	TRBV10-3	TRBJ2-1	CAIRPRTGNNEQFF	TGTGCCATCAGACCCCGGACGGGAAACAATGAGCAGTTCTTC
.	TRBD2	TRBV7-8	TRBJ2-2	CASSTRSGAGAGELFF	TGTGCCAGCAGCACCAGAAGCGGGGCCGGCGCCGGGGAGCTGTTTTTT
.	TRBD2	TRBV11-3	TRBJ2-3	CASSSGRVTDTQYF	TGTGCCAGCAGTAGCGGGAGGGTCACAGATACGCAGTATTTT
.	.	TRBV7-2	TRBJ1-4	CASSLRGAGGEKLFF	TGTGCCAGCAGTTTACGGGGGGCCGGGGGTGAAAAACTGTTTTTT
.	TRBD2	TRBV27	TRBJ2-3	CASTPGLAGTGDTQYF	TGTGCCAGCACCCCGGGACTAGCGGGAACGGGTGATACGCAGTATTTT
once	.	TRBV6-5	TRBJ2-5	CATIRGLKETQYF	TGTGCTACTATACGAGGATTGAAAGAGACCCAGTACTTC
.	TRBD1	TRBV4-1	TRBJ2-5	CASSQTSGTGGFQETQYF	TGCGCCAGCAGCCAAACATCCGGGACAGGGGGATTCCAAGAGACCCAGTACTTC
.	.	TRBV9	TRBJ2-5	CASSVSGQETQYF	TGTGCCAGCAGCGTCTCAGGACAAGAGACCCAGTACTTC
.	.	TRBV24-1	TRBJ2-3	CATSDRQGKSTDTQYF	TGTGCCACCAGTGATAGGCAGGGGAAGAGCACAGATACGCAGTATTTT
.	.	TRBV18	TRBJ2-5	CASSPPVAGGETQYF	TGTGCCAGCTCACCACCGGTGGCCGGAGGAGAGACCCAGTACTTC
.	.	TRBV3-1/TRBV3-2	TRBJ1-3	CASRGANTIYF	TGTGCCAGCAGGGGAGCAAACACCATATATTTT
.	TRBD1	TRBV19	TRBJ1-5	CASTTTGGGQPQHF	TGTGCCAGTACCACTACAGGGGGTGGTCAGCCCCAGCATTTT
.	.	TRBV7-5	TRBJ2-4	CVRSSEVPLKAKNIQYF	TGTGTCAGAAGCTCGGAGGTCCCATTAAAGGCCAAAAACATTCAGTACTTC
.	.	TRBV29-1	TRBJ2-4	CSATVPSVQYF	TGCAGCGCCACTGTTCCAAGTGTTCAGTACTTC
.	.	TRBV10-3	TRBJ2-5	CAISESEETQYF	TGTGCCATCAGTGAGTCGGAGGAGACCCAGTACTTC
.	.	TRBV19	TRBJ2-5	CASSIGAGIGETQYF	TGTGCCAGTAGTATAGGAGCAGGGATCGGGGAGACCCAGTACTTC
few	.	TRBV28	TRBJ1-3	CASRAGASGNTIYF	TGTGCCAGCAGAGCAGGGGCCTCTGGAAACACCATATATTTT
.	.	TRBV5-4	TRBJ1-2	CASSKPDSSNYGYTF	TGTGCCAGCAGCAAACCGGACAGCTCTAACTATGGCTACACCTTC
few	TRBD1	TRBV18	TRBJ2-7	CASSSGTEAIEQYF	TGTGCCAGCTCATCCGGGACAGAAGCAATCGAGCAGTACTTC
.	TRBD1	TRBV7-6	TRBJ1-5	CASSLTAGTGVHF	TGTGCCAGCAGCTTAACCGCCGGGACAGGGGTGCATTTT